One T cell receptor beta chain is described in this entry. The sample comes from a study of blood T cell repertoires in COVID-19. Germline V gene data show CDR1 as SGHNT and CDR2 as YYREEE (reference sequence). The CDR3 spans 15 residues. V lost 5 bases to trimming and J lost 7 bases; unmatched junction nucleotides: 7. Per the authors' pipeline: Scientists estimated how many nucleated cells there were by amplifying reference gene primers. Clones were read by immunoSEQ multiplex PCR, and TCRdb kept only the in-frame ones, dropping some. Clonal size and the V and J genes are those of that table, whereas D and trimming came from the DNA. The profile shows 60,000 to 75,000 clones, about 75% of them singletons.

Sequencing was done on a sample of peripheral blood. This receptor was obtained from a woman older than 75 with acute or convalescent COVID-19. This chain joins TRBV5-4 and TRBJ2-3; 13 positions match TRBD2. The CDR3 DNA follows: TGTGCCAGCAGGTTACTAGCGGGAGGGCCAAATACGCAGTATTTT. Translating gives CASRLLAGGPNTQYF.